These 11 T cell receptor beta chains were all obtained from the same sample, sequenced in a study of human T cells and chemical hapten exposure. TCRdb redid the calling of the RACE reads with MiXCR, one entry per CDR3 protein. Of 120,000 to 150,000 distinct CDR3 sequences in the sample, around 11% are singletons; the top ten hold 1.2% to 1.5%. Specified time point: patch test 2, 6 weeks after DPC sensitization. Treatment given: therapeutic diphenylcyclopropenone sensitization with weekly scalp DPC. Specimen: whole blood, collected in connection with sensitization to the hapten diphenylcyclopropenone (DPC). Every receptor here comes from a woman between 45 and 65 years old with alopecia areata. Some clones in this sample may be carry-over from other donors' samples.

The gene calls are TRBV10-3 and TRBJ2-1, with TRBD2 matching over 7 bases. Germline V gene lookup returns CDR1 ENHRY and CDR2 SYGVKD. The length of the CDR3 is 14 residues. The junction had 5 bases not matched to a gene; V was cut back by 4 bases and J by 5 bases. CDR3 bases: TGTGCCATCAGTGGTAGTCTAGCGGACAATGAGCAGTTCTTC. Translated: CAISGSLADNEQFF.

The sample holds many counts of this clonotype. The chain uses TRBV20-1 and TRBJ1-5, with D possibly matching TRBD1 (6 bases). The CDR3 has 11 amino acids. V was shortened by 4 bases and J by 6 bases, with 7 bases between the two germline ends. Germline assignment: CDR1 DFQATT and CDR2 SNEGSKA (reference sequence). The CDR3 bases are TGCAGTGCTAAACAGGGTCAGCCCCAGCATTTT. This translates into CSAKQGQPQHF.

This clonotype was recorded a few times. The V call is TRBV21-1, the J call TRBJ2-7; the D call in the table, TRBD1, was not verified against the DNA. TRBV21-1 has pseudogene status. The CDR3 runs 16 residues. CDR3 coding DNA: TGTGCCAGCAGCAAAGCCCCGGACAGGGGACTCTACGAGCAGTACTTC. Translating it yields CASSKAPDRGLYEQYF.

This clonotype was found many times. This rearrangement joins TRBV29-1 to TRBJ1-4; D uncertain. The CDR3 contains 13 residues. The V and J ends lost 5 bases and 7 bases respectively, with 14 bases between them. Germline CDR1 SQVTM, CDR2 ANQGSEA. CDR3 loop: CSVPSPKAEKLFF. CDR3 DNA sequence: TGCAGCGTTCCCAGCCCCAAGGCTGAAAAACTGTTTTTT.

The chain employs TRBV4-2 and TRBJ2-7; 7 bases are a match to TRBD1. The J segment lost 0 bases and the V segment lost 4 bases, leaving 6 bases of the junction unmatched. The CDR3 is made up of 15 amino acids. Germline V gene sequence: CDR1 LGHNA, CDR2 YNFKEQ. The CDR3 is CASSPGQESSYEQYF. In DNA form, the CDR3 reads TGTGCCAGCAGCCCCGGACAGGAGAGCTCCTACGAGCAGTACTTC.

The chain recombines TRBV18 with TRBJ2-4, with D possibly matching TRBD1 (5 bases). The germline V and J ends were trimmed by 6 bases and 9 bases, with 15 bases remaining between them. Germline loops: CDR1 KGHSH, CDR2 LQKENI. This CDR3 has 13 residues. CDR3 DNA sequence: TGTGCCAGCTCCCGGACAAGGAATGGCATTCAGTACTTC. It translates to CASSRTRNGIQYF.

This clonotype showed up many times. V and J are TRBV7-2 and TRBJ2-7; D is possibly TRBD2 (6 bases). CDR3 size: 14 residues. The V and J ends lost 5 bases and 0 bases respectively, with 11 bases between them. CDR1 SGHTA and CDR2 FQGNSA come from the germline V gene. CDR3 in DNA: TGTGCCAGCAGCCCGGACTACGCCTCCTACGAGCAGTACTTC. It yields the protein CASSPDYASYEQYF.

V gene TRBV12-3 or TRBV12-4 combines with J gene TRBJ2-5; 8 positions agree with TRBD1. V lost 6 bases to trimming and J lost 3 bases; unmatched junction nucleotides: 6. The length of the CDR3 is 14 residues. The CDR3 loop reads CASSRRGRKETQYF. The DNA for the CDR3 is TGTGCCAGCAGCCGCAGGGGGCGAAAAGAGACCCAGTACTTC.

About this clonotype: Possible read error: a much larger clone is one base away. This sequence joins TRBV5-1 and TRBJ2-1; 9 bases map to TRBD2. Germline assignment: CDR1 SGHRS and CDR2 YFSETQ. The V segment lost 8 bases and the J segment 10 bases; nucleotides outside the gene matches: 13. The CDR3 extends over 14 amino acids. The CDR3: CASKNQAGGWEQFF. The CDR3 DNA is TGCGCCAGTAAGAACCAAGCGGGAGGCTGGGAGCAGTTCTTC.

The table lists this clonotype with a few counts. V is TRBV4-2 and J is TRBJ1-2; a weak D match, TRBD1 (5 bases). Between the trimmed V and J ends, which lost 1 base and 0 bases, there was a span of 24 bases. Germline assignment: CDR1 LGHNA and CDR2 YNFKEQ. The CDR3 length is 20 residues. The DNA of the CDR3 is TGTGCCAGCAGCCAAGCTCTAGATTCTCGGGGCTTTGAGGCTAACTATGGCTACACCTTC. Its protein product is CASSQALDSRGFEANYGYTF.

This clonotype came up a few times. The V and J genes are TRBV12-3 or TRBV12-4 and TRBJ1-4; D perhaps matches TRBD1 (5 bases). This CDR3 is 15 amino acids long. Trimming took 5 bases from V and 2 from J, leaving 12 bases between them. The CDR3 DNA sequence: TGTGCCAGCAGTCGAACCCGGGGCACTAATGAAAAACTGTTTTTT. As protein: CASSRTRGTNEKLFF.